The 8 T cell receptor beta chains presented below share a single source sample, sequenced in a study of beta chain features in type 1 diabetes. Overall study results and limits: Moderately but significantly shorter TCRB CDR3s were found in Type 1 diabetes patients in all four CD4+ subsets.

Antigen specificity for these receptors is unknown. The isolated RNA, all of it, was reverse transcribed, so expressed TCRB transcripts were what got sequenced. Here immunoSEQ multiplex PCR was the method, and the copy in TCRdb shows in-frame clones only, minus some. This table has 550,000 to 850,000 clones, roughly 12% appearing once. The sample consisted of naive CD4+ T cells from blood. These receptors were taken from a man between 18 and 35 years old with type 1 diabetes.

This clone occurred a few times. The chain employs TRBV18 and TRBJ1-5; 10 bases line up with TRBD1. Germline-derived CDR1 and CDR2 are KGHSH and LQKENI. The CDR3 has 17 residues. The V and J ends lost 3 bases and 2 bases, in that order; junction bases with no gene match: 7. CDR3 nucleotides: TGTGCCAGCTCACCGGGACAGGGGCCGAGTGGCAATCAGCCCCAGCATTTT. Translation: CASSPGQGPSGNQPQHF.

The V and J genes are TRBV11-3 and TRBJ1-1; possible D gene TRBD1, 6 bases. CDR1 SGHNT and CDR2 YENEEA come from the germline V gene. CDR3 length: 16 amino acids. V lost 0 bases, J lost 4 bases, and 15 bases lay in between. CDR3 nucleotides: TGTGCCAGCAGCTTAGATATGGGGGCAAGAAGCACTGAAGCTTTCTTT. It specifies CASSLDMGARSTEAFF.

This clone was seen only a few times. The same CDR3 also results from other DNA sequences found in this sample. The chain is built from TRBV18 and TRBJ1-2; D gene ambiguous. The CDR3 has 13 residues. CDR1 and CDR2 from the germline V gene are KGHSH and LQKENI. The V and J ends lost 3 bases and 2 bases respectively, with 7 bases between them. In DNA form, the CDR3 reads TGTGCCAGCTCACCGACGGCGAACTATGGCTACACCTTC. Its translation: CASSPTANYGYTF.

This clone has more than one count but fewer than ten. This same CDR3 is encoded by further DNA sequences in the sample. J is TRBJ2-1 and V is TRBV7-2, with D unresolved. The ends were cut back, 1 base at V and 8 bases at J, with 6 bases in the middle. This CDR3 is 12 amino acids long. From germline, CDR1 is SGHTA and CDR2 FQGNSA. CDR3 region: CASSLGVYEQFF. DNA for the CDR3: TGTGCCAGCAGCTTAGGGGTCTATGAGCAGTTCTTC.

CDR3 loop: CASSPIISTDRVVAFF. The CDR3 DNA reads as TGTGCCAGCTCACCTATAATTTCGACGGATCGTGTTGTTGCTTTCTTT. V and J are TRBV18 and TRBJ1-1; D not resolved. V was shortened by 3 bases and J by 11 bases, with 25 bases between the two germline ends. The CDR3 totals 16 residues. Germline V gene lookup returns CDR1 KGHSH and CDR2 LQKENI. Full variable domain (outside the CDR3, taken from reference TRBV18 and TRBJ1-1): NAGVMQNPRHLVRRRGQEARLRCSPMKGHSHVYWYRQLPEEGLKFMVYLQKENIIDESGMPKERFSAEFPKEGPSILRIQQVVRGDSAAYFCASSPIISTDRVVAFFGQGTRLTVV.

This clone was seen only a few times. V usage is TRBV2 and J usage is TRBJ1-6; 7 nucleotides align to TRBD1. The CDR3 sequence is 17 residues long. Unmatched junction bases numbered 11, after V lost 2 bases and J lost 7 bases. Germline lookup yields CDR1 SNHLY and CDR2 FYNNEI. CDR3 residues: CASSESPTGKRNSPLHF. The CDR3 DNA is TGTGCCAGCAGTGAATCCCCGACAGGGAAGAGAAATTCACCCCTCCACTTT.

The V and J genes are TRBV7-3 and TRBJ2-7; D is unclear. From germline, CDR1 is SGHTA and CDR2 FQGTGA. This CDR3 is built from 13 residues. V lost 2 bases and J lost 3, with 8 bases in between. The CDR3 here is CASSLSSHYEQYF. The CDR3 DNA sequence: TGTGCCAGCAGCTTATCAAGTCACTACGAGCAGTACTTC.

This clone turned up a few times. This chain joins TRBV6-5 and TRBJ1-5; 10 bases fit TRBD1. V gave up 10 bases and J gave up 3 bases; unmatched junction bases: 3. The CDR3 covers 13 residues. Per germline, CDR1 MNHEY and CDR2 SVGAGI. The CDR3 DNA reads TGTGCCACGACAGGGGGCCCCAATCAGCCCCAGCATTTT. Residues: CATTGGPNQPQHF.